The next 30 T cell receptor beta chains were all read from a single sample in a study of blood T cell repertoires in COVID-19. TCRdb keeps only in-frame clones here, not all; method: immunoSEQ multiplex PCR. Among 200,000 to 250,000 clones listed, roughly four fifths were seen once. The sequenced material came from peripheral blood. These receptors were collected from a man aged 45-60 years with acute or convalescent COVID-19.

The J gene is TRBJ2-5, the V gene TRBV7-3, with D possibly being TRBD2 (6 bases). CDR3 length: 15 residues. Per germline, CDR1 SGHTA and CDR2 FQGTGA. Trimming pared 3 bases from V and 1 base from J, leaving 12 bases between. DNA of the CDR3: TGTGCCAGCAGCTTCCAAGGGACTTCCCAAGAGACCCAGTACTTC. It yields the protein CASSFQGTSQETQYF.

The chain carries TRBV11-3 and TRBJ2-1; tentatively, D is TRBD2 (5 bases). Germline CDR1 and CDR2: SGHNT and YENEEA. Trimming removed 1 base at V and 5 bases at J, with 15 bases between. CDR3 size: 16 residues. In DNA, the CDR3 is TGTGCCAGCAGCTTAGTTTTAGGAGCGGACCACAATGAGCAGTTCTTC. It translates to CASSLVLGADHNEQFF.

V usage is TRBV9 and J usage is TRBJ1-3, with 8 bases identical to TRBD1. Germline V gene lookup returns CDR1 SGDLS and CDR2 YYNGEE. Germline trimming cut 0 bases from V and 2 bases from J; bases unmatched to any gene: 1. CDR3 length equals 15 residues. The CDR3 DNA reads TGTGCCAGCAGCGTAGGACAGGGGACTGGAAACACCATATATTTT. This sequence encodes CASSVGQGTGNTIYF.

J is TRBJ2-2 and V is TRBV7-8, with D maybe TRBD2 (5 bases). CDR3 length: 15 amino acids. Trimming pared 5 bases from V and 5 bases from J, leaving 15 bases between. Germline assignment: CDR1 SGHVS and CDR2 FQNEAQ. The CDR3 bases are TGTGCCAGCAGCCAGCGACGGGGTGGAACCGGGGAGCTGTTTTTT. This translates into CASSQRRGGTGELFF.

The chain combines TRBV2 with TRBJ2-1; 7 bases are a match to TRBD2. This CDR3 is 15 amino acids long. Germline CDR1 is SNHLY and CDR2 is FYNNEI. Trimming took 5 bases from V and 0 from J; bases not matched to a gene: 4. Written as DNA, the CDR3 is TGTGCCAGCAGTCCCGGCGGGAGCTCCTACAATGAGCAGTTCTTC. Translation gives CASSPGGSSYNEQFF.

This chain joins TRBV2 and TRBJ2-2; D gene unclear. Trimming shortened V by 7 bases and J by 1 base, and 10 bases separated the two germline ends. From germline, CDR1 is SNHLY and CDR2 FYNNEI. This CDR3 is 14 amino acids long. CDR3 protein: CASNIRVNTGELFF. In DNA form, the CDR3 reads TGTGCCAGCAACATACGGGTGAACACCGGGGAGCTGTTTTTT.

The J gene is TRBJ1-5, the V gene TRBV2; TRBD1 aligns across 7 bases. CDR3 length: 14 amino acids. Germline V gene data show CDR1 as SNHLY and CDR2 as FYNNEI. The V gene end was trimmed by 3 bases and the J gene end by 7 bases; junction bases not matched to a gene: 6. CDR3 protein: CASSDRQGGQPQHF. The CDR3 DNA reads as TGTGCCAGCAGTGATCGACAGGGAGGCCAGCCCCAGCATTTT.

V and J are TRBV7-3 and TRBJ2-1, with 10 nucleotides matching TRBD1. With V trimmed by 1 base and J by 2 bases, 2 bases remained unmatched. The germline gives CDR1 SGHTA, CDR2 FQGTGA. This CDR3 comprises 16 residues. Written as DNA, the CDR3 is TGTGCCAGCAGCTTAAGCGGGACAGGGGCCTACAATGAGCAGTTCTTC. This gives the protein CASSLSGTGAYNEQFF.

This sequence joins TRBV6-1 and TRBJ2-7, with TRBD1 matching over 9 bases. Germline loops: CDR1 MNHNS, CDR2 SASEGT. The CDR3 is 14 amino acids. After removal of 2 bases from V and 6 bases from J, the junction contained 5 bases not matched to a gene. For the CDR3, the DNA is TGTGCCAGCAGTGAACGGGACAGGGCGGGCGAGCAGTACTTC. It is translated as CASSERDRAGEQYF.

This clone was observed a handful of times. The J gene is TRBJ1-2, the V gene TRBV9, with D unclear. Between the trimmed V and J ends, which lost 0 bases and 7 bases, there was a span of 10 bases. This CDR3 comprises 13 residues. Germline CDR1 reads SGDLS; CDR2 reads YYNGEE. CDR3 DNA: TGTGCCAGCAGCGTAGGAGGGAGGGCTGGCTACACCTTC. This translates into CASSVGGRAGYTF.

The chain links TRBV7-8 to TRBJ1-2; no clear D gene. The V gene's germline CDR1 is SGHVS and CDR2 FQNEAQ. This CDR3 contains 13 residues. Trimming took 5 bases from V and 5 from J, leaving 12 bases between them. CDR3 region: CASSPRKKYGYTF. CDR3 coding DNA: TGTGCCAGCAGCCCTAGAAAAAAGTATGGCTACACCTTC.

The chain recombines TRBV6-5 with TRBJ2-2, with TRBD1 matching 7 bases. V shed 2 bases and J 6 bases; nucleotides not matched to a gene: 6. Germline V lookup: CDR1 MNHEY, CDR2 SVGAGI. This CDR3 has 15 residues. In nucleotides, the CDR3 is TGTGCCAGCAGTTACATGGTCCAGGGGGCCGGGGAGCTGTTTTTT. This codes for CASSYMVQGAGELFF.

V and J are TRBV27 and TRBJ1-2, with 8 nucleotides matching TRBD1. The CDR3 is 17 residues long. CDR1 and CDR2 from the germline V gene are MNHEY and SMNVEV (reference sequence). V shed 2 bases and J 4 bases; nucleotides not matched to a gene: 12. CDR3: CASSLRRTGNRGYGYTF. The DNA for the CDR3 is TGTGCCAGCAGTTTAAGAAGGACAGGGAACCGAGGCTATGGCTACACCTTC.

The chain has TRBV5-1 and TRBJ1-2, with a possible D match to TRBD1 (6 bases). Germline V gene lookup returns CDR1 SGHRS and CDR2 YFSETQ. V lost 0 bases to trimming and J lost 4 bases, with 13 bases between them. The CDR3 is 15 residues long. The CDR3, as DNA: TGCGCCAGCAGCTTGGGAGCAGGGGACGGCTATGGCTACACCTTC. Protein sequence: CASSLGAGDGYGYTF. The full variable domain, completed using reference TRBV5-1 and TRBJ1-2, is KAGVTQTPRYLIKTRGQQVTLSCSPISGHRSVSWYQQTPGQGLQFLFEYFSETQRNKGNFPGRFSGRQFSNSRSEMNVSTLELGDSALYLCASSLGAGDGYGYTFGSGTRLTVV.

V usage is TRBV5-4 and J usage is TRBJ2-5, with 9 bases that match TRBD2. The germline CDR1 and CDR2 sequences are SGHNT and YYREEE (reference sequence). Losses at the gene ends were 0 bases for V and 2 bases for J; bases not matched to a gene: 5. CDR3 length equals 16 residues. For the CDR3, the DNA is TGTGCCAGCAGCTTGGGCGGTAGCGGGGGTCAAGAGACCCAGTACTTC. Residues: CASSLGGSGGQETQYF.

Only a few counts were recorded for this clone. The junction departs from germline at one end; a sequencing error may be responsible. The chain employs TRBV28 and TRBJ2-7; 9 positions agree with TRBD1. CDR1 and CDR2 from the germline V gene are MDHEN and SYDVKM. This CDR3 is built from 14 residues. Here the CDR3 reads CASRGGTGSSEQYF. The CDR3 bases are TGTGCCAGCAGGGGGGGGACAGGGTCCTCCGAGCAGTACTTC.

The chain is built from TRBV9 and TRBJ1-1; possible D gene TRBD1, 5 bases. The CDR3 totals 13 residues. CDR1 SGDLS and CDR2 YYNGEE come from the germline V gene. V dropped 4 bases and J dropped 1 base, with 8 bases sitting between them. As DNA, the CDR3 is TGTGCCAGCAGCAAAACAGGGAACACTGAAGCTTTCTTT. This codes for CASSKTGNTEAFF.

The chain employs TRBV5-1 and TRBJ2-1; the D is unclear. The CDR3 is 13 residues long. Germline lookup yields CDR1 SGHRS and CDR2 YFSETQ. The ends were cut back, 3 bases at V and 10 bases at J, with 14 bases in the middle. The CDR3 is CASSSTLEEEQFF. CDR3 coding DNA: TGCGCCAGCAGCTCTACCCTAGAGGAGGAGCAGTTCTTC.

This chain links TRBV5-1 with TRBJ2-7, with 9 bases fitting TRBD2. CDR3 size: 16 residues. Germline lookup yields CDR1 SGHRS and CDR2 YFSETQ. Trimming cost V 0 bases and J 2 bases; bases outside gene matches: 6. CDR3 nucleotides: TGCGCCAGCAGCTTGGCCCGGCTAGCGGGGCCCTACGAGCAGTACTTC. Residues: CASSLARLAGPYEQYF.

The CDR3 spells CASSQETANTGELFF. CDR3 nucleotide sequence: TGTGCCAGCAGCCAAGAAACAGCTAACACCGGGGAGCTGTTTTTT. V gene TRBV4-2 combines with J gene TRBJ2-2; D is uncertain. Germline V lookup: CDR1 LGHNA, CDR2 YNFKEQ. CDR3 length: 15 amino acids. Trimming took off 0 bases at V and 2 bases at J, with 7 bases between the two ends.

The genes are TRBV18 and TRBJ1-2, with 11 bases lining up with TRBD1. V lost 5 bases, J lost 3 bases, and 11 bases stayed unmatched. This CDR3 is 17 amino acids long. Germline lookup yields CDR1 KGHSH and CDR2 LQKENI. The CDR3 region has the DNA TGTGCCAGCTCAACGTATACCGGGACAGGGGGATACTATGGCTACACCTTC. Translating it yields CASSTYTGTGGYYGYTF.

The chain combines TRBV7-3 with TRBJ2-7; 12 bases fit TRBD2. Germline values: CDR1 SGHTA, CDR2 FQGTGA. The CDR3 totals 15 residues. After removal of 2 bases from V and 5 bases from J, the junction contained 4 bases not matched to a gene. The CDR3, as DNA: TGTGCCAGCAGCTTACGACTAGCGGGAGTACACGAGCAGTACTTC. It yields the protein CASSLRLAGVHEQYF.

This rearrangement joins TRBV6-5 to TRBJ1-4; 10 nucleotides match TRBD1. In germline, CDR1 is MNHEY, CDR2 SVGAGI. The CDR3 extends over 14 amino acids. J was trimmed by 7 bases and V by 6 bases; bases with no gene match: 5. This chain's CDR3 is CASSLDRGPEKLFF. As DNA, the CDR3 is TGTGCCAGCAGCCTCGACAGGGGGCCTGAAAAACTGTTTTTT.

The chain has TRBV9 and TRBJ1-6; TRBD1 matches 10 bases. V was clipped by 3 bases and J by 8 bases; unmatched bases: 8. Germline loops: CDR1 SGDLS, CDR2 YYNGEE. The CDR3 has 16 amino acids. CDR3 DNA sequence: TGTGCCAGCAGCGCCACCGGGACAGGGGCAGATTCACCCCTCCACTTT. Its translation is CASSATGTGADSPLHF.

The chain employs TRBV19 and TRBJ2-1, with TRBD2 identical over 8 bases. CDR1 LNHDA and CDR2 SQIVND come from the germline V gene (reference sequence). The CDR3 loop spans 16 amino acids. J lost 6 bases, V lost 3 bases, and 10 bases had no gene match. In DNA form, the CDR3 reads TGTGCCAGTAGTATTCAGGGGACTAGTATCTTCAATGAGCAGTTCTTC. This codes for CASSIQGTSIFNEQFF.

The chain combines TRBV7-9 with TRBJ2-3, with TRBD1 matching 7 bases. There are 14 residues in the CDR3. Trimming removed 4 bases from V and 7 bases from J; junction bases left unmatched: 8. The germline CDR1 and CDR2 sequences are SEHNR and FQNEAQ (reference sequence). CDR3 residues: CASSSDRERHTQYF. CDR3 DNA: TGTGCCAGCAGCTCCGACAGGGAAAGGCATACGCAGTATTTT.

This rearrangement joins TRBV25-1 to TRBJ2-7; the D gene is possibly TRBD1 (6 bases). V lost 7 bases and J 0 bases, leaving 13 bases between the germline ends. The V gene's germline CDR1 is MGHDK and CDR2 SYGVNS. CDR3 size: 14 residues. DNA of the CDR3: TGTGCCAGCACCAGACAGGAGAGCTCCTACGAGCAGTACTTC. This encodes CASTRQESSYEQYF.

The genes are TRBV6-1 and TRBJ2-1; 11 bases align to TRBD1. The V gene's germline CDR1 is MNHNS and CDR2 SASEGT. The CDR3 loop spans 15 amino acids. The V and J ends lost 3 bases and 5 bases, in that order; junction bases with no gene match: 3. CDR3 residues: CASSEDRGRDNEQFF. The CDR3 region has the DNA TGTGCCAGCAGTGAGGACAGGGGGCGCGACAATGAGCAGTTCTTC.

Only a few counts were recorded for this clone. V and J are TRBV5-4 and TRBJ2-1; 8 bases are a match to TRBD2. The germline V gene encodes CDR1 SGHNT and CDR2 YYREEE (reference sequence). The CDR3 sequence is 15 residues long. With V trimmed by 3 bases and J by 5 bases, 7 bases remained unmatched. The CDR3 region has the DNA TGTGCCAGCAGCTCCTATAAGCGGGAGAACAATGAGCAGTTCTTC. Protein sequence: CASSSYKRENNEQFF.

The chain combines TRBV6-2 or TRBV6-3 with TRBJ2-1; TRBD1 matches at 7 bases. The CDR3 covers 15 residues. The V and J ends lost 4 bases and 2 bases, in that order; junction bases with no gene match: 5. Germline CDR1 is MNHEY and CDR2 is SVGEGT. The CDR3 loop reads CASSLRQGTYNEQFF. The CDR3 region has the DNA TGTGCCAGCAGTTTACGACAGGGAACCTACAATGAGCAGTTCTTC.